The entry below gives a single T cell receptor beta chain sequence along with its context. This clone showed up just once. Its antigen remains undetermined. One base away there is no much larger clone; base qualities are not given. A second Seattle source provided samples from volunteer blood donors who had recovered from COVID-19. Whole blood was collected in K2EDTA tubes by collaborating institutions according to the institutions' own protocols. For TCRbeta analysis, collaborators shipped samples as frozen whole blood, isolated PBMCs, or DNA extracted from either of those sample types. For this chain, trimming is 4 bases at the V end and 5 bases at the J end, and the number of junction bases without a gene match is 10. The CDR3 runs 16 residues from the cysteine to the phenylalanine. Only CDR3 DNA remains: 48 bases, in frame from the first base. CDR1 and CDR2 are read off the germline V gene (reference sequence) as WNHNN and SYGVQD.

This specimen comes from a study of blood T cell repertoires in COVID-19 (dated by TCRdb to the early 2020s). Some background on the complete study: The collaborator samples originated in the United States, Italy and Spain and spanned the acute and convalescent phases of COVID-19. The prospective study material was composed of cDNA or gDNA derived from T cells, B-cell-depleted T cells, or PBMCs. Subjects who had been exposed to COVID-19, were actively infected with it, or had recovered from it provided the deeply sampled blood TCRbeta repertoires that made up the dataset. A freely available public database, intended as a resource for researchers studying the immune response to SARS-CoV-2, is where the repertoires were released. Samples came from the ongoing ImmuneRACE study (first 160 participants) plus 1,254 subjects from 6 global collaborators. Nearly every sample came with metadata listing a de-identified subject ID, COVID-19 status, age in years and sex. Where available, HLA class I and class II types were obtained from metadata supplied by the sample provider rather than from assay-based typing.

The immunoSEQ Assay, a bias-controlled multiplex PCR, was used to amplify TCRbeta CDR3 regions from genomic DNA. Turning to the authors' computational methods: The number of nucleated cells in each sample was estimated by amplification of reference gene primers within the assay. Sequence reads were collapsed and filtered to measure the absolute abundance of every unique TCRbeta CDR3 rearrangement. For each sample, productive Simpson clonality was calculated as the square root of Simpson's diversity index over productive rearrangements. Entries here come from immuneACCESS through TCRdb and include only in-frame sequences with V and J called. Some clones fail to appear in such tables; in the studies checked, an unresolved V gene covers under half of the shortfall, and the cause of the remainder is unknown. That table supplies the V and J calls and clone size; D and trimming were determined from the DNA. The sample profile shows about 200,000 clones; 80% to 90% of them were found once. 2.2% of the sample goes to the ten largest clones.

The paper's findings and limits, for the study overall: How much clinical and demographic metadata was included differed by source and by participant, and the metadata was provided uncurated.

Source material: peripheral blood. The sequence links TRBV10-1 to TRBJ2-3, and 9 junction bases match TRBD2. The TCR sequence derives from a young man who had recovered from COVID-19. The CDR3 protein sequence reads: CASSATGLAKKDTQYF. Here is the DNA: TGCGCCAGCAGTGCGACCGGACTAGCGAAGAAAGATACGCAGTATTTT.